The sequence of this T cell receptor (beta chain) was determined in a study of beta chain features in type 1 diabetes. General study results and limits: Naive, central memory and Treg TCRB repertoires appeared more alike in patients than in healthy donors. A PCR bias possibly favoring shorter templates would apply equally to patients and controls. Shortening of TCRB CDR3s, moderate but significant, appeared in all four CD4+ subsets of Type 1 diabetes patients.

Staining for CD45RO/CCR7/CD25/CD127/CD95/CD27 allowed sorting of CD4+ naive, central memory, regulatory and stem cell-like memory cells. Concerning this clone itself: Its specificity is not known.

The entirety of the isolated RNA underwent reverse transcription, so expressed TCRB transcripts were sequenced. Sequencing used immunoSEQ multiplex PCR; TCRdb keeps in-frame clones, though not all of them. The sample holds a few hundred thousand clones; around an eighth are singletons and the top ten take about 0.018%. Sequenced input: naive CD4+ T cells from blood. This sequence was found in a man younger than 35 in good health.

This CDR3 is CASSVRTSGSEQYF. CDR3 bases: TGTGCCAGCAGTGTAAGAACTAGCGGGAGTGAGCAGTACTTC. The chain combines TRBV2 with TRBJ2-7; 11 bases fit TRBD2. With 4 bases clipped from V and 7 bases from J, the junction kept 6 bases outside the gene matches. This CDR3 comprises 14 residues. Germline-derived CDR1 and CDR2 are SNHLY and FYNNEI.